The 22 T cell receptor beta chains below all came from one sample that was sequenced in a study of siplizumab effects on memory and regulatory T cells. Sequenced by immunoSEQ multiplex PCR; TCRdb stores in-frame clones only, minus some. The table shows about 27,000 clones, with about 79% occurring only once. The sample comprised memory CD4+ T cells sorted from blood. The receptors come from a human donor in good health.

This chain links TRBV7-2 with TRBJ2-3, with D possibly matching TRBD2 (6 bases). The CDR3 loop spans 16 amino acids. Germline V gene lookup returns CDR1 SGHTA and CDR2 FQGNSA. V was shortened by 4 bases and J by 3 bases, with 17 bases between the two germline ends. CDR3 region: CASSSWVAGRTDTQYF. CDR3 sequence (DNA): TGTGCCAGCAGCTCCTGGGTGGCGGGGAGGACAGATACGCAGTATTTT.

The chain has TRBV18 and TRBJ2-7; possibly TRBD2 for D (6 bases). The CDR3 is 14 residues long. V was shortened by 0 bases and J by 7 bases, with 13 bases between the two germline ends. Germline-derived CDR1 and CDR2 are KGHSH and LQKENI. The CDR3 bases are TGTGCCAGCTCACCACCGTCCCGGGGGTGGGAGCAGTACTTC. It specifies CASSPPSRGWEQYF.

The CDR3 DNA is TGCGCCAGCAGCTTGTTCCAGGATAATGGCTACACCTTC. Translation: CASSLFQDNGYTF. J is TRBJ1-2 and V is TRBV5-1; D unclear. This CDR3 spans 13 amino acids. The V end was cut by 1 base, the J end by 6 bases, with 10 bases between. Per the germline V gene, CDR1 is SGHRS and CDR2 is YFSETQ. Full variable domain (missing parts from reference TRBV5-1 and TRBJ1-2): KAGVTQTPRYLIKTRGQQVTLSCSPISGHRSVSWYQQTPGQGLQFLFEYFSETQRNKGNFPGRFSGRQFSNSRSEMNVSTLELGDSALYLCASSLFQDNGYTFGSGTRLTVV.

The chain is built from TRBV7-3 and TRBJ1-2; perhaps TRBD1 as D (5 bases). CDR1 SGHTA and CDR2 FQGTGA come from the germline V gene. CDR3 length: 15 residues. Trimming shortened V by 0 bases and J by 0 bases, and 8 bases separated the two germline ends. CDR3 region: CASSLTAGPNYGYTF. The CDR3 coding sequence is TGTGCCAGCAGCTTAACCGCGGGGCCTAACTATGGCTACACCTTC.

The genes are TRBV30 and TRBJ2-1, with TRBD2 matching over 8 bases. The V segment lost 1 base and the J segment 8 bases; nucleotides outside the gene matches: 7. CDR1 and CDR2 from the germline V gene are GTSNPN and SVGIG (reference sequence). The CDR3 spans 14 residues. CDR3 region: CAWSAGGPSDEQFF. The CDR3 nucleotides are TGTGCCTGGAGTGCGGGAGGGCCCAGCGATGAGCAGTTCTTC.

This clone was picked up one time. V is TRBV5-1 and J is TRBJ2-5; 12 nucleotides align to TRBD2. The V gene's germline CDR1 is SGHRS and CDR2 YFSETQ. The trim removed 3 bases at V and 1 base at J, leaving 7 bases unmatched. The CDR3 consists of 17 residues. This chain's CDR3 is CASSSGLAGIVQETQYF. In DNA form, the CDR3 reads TGCGCCAGCAGCTCCGGACTAGCGGGGATAGTCCAAGAGACCCAGTACTTC. The entire variable domain, with the rest obtained from reference TRBV5-1 and TRBJ2-5, is as follows: KAGVTQTPRYLIKTRGQQVTLSCSPISGHRSVSWYQQTPGQGLQFLFEYFSETQRNKGNFPGRFSGRQFSNSRSEMNVSTLELGDSALYLCASSSGLAGIVQETQYFGPGTRLLVL.

The chain links TRBV30 to TRBJ2-5; possibly TRBD1 for D (5 bases). CDR1 is GTSNPN and CDR2 is SVGIG in the germline V gene (reference sequence). With 2 bases removed from V and 3 bases from J, the gap between germline ends came to 19 bases. The CDR3 length is 16 residues. The CDR3 sequence: CAWSPGRGVEKETQYF. The CDR3 DNA reads as TGTGCCTGGAGTCCGGGTAGGGGCGTGGAAAAAGAGACCCAGTACTTC.

The CDR3 bases are TGTGCCAGCTCAGACATCGGGGCTTACAATGAGCAGTTCTTC. This translates into CASSDIGAYNEQFF. V gene TRBV18 combines with J gene TRBJ2-1; either TRBD1 or TRBD2 may supply D (5 bases each). With 5 bases removed from V and 4 bases from J, the gap between germline ends came to 12 bases. This CDR3 contains 14 residues. Germline V gene lookup returns CDR1 KGHSH and CDR2 LQKENI.

This chain joins TRBV5-1 and TRBJ2-7; D gene ambiguous. Trimming shortened V by 0 bases and J by 2 bases, and 9 bases separated the two germline ends. This CDR3 is 14 amino acids long. Germline V gene sequence: CDR1 SGHRS, CDR2 YFSETQ. CDR3 residues: CASSLVAHTYEQYF. Here the CDR3 DNA reads TGCGCCAGCAGCTTGGTGGCTCATACCTACGAGCAGTACTTC. Complete variable domain (other parts from reference TRBV5-1 and TRBJ2-7): KAGVTQTPRYLIKTRGQQVTLSCSPISGHRSVSWYQQTPGQGLQFLFEYFSETQRNKGNFPGRFSGRQFSNSRSEMNVSTLELGDSALYLCASSLVAHTYEQYFGPGTRLTVT.

V gene TRBV10-3 combines with J gene TRBJ2-6; D perhaps matches TRBD2 (5 bases). Germline CDR1 reads ENHRY; CDR2 reads SYGVKD. Trimming stripped 8 bases from V and 0 bases from J, with 14 bases between. CDR3 size: 16 residues. The CDR3 region is CAIPGEPRSGANVLTF. In nucleotides, the CDR3 is TGTGCCATCCCCGGGGAACCGCGCTCTGGGGCCAACGTCCTGACTTTC.

CDR3 nucleotide sequence: TGTGCCAGCACCGACATGGGGGGGACAGCCCAAGAGACCCAGTACTTC. Its protein product is CASTDMGGTAQETQYF. The chain couples TRBV11-2 to TRBJ2-5; perhaps D is TRBD1 or TRBD2 (7 bases each). Trimming left V 7 bases short and J 1 base short, with 19 bases between. CDR3 length equals 16 residues. Per the germline V gene, CDR1 is SGHAT and CDR2 is FQNNGV.

The chain couples TRBV5-1 to TRBJ2-5; 8 positions agree with TRBD2. The CDR3 is made up of 13 amino acids. Germline loops: CDR1 SGHRS, CDR2 YFSETQ. V dropped 2 bases and J dropped 3; count of bases not matched to a gene: 0. This CDR3 reads CASSFSGEETQYF. CDR3 nucleotides: TGCGCCAGCAGCTTTAGCGGGGAAGAGACCCAGTACTTC.

This chain links TRBV7-3 with TRBJ2-5; D might be TRBD2 (5 bases). CDR1 is SGHTA and CDR2 is FQGTGA in the germline V gene. V dropped 8 bases and J dropped 4 bases, with 11 bases sitting between them. The CDR3 loop spans 12 amino acids. CDR3 nucleotide sequence: TGTGCCAGCTCTCATGCGGGAGAGACCCAGTACTTC. Its translation: CASSHAGETQYF.

The V and J genes are TRBV5-4 and TRBJ1-2, with TRBD1 matching 7 bases. J gave up 4 bases and V 5 bases, and 8 bases lay outside the gene matches. The CDR3 totals 14 residues. Germline V CDR1 and CDR2: SGHNT, YYREEE (reference sequence). CDR3 amino acids: CASRSGQTFYGYTF. CDR3 in DNA: TGTGCCAGCAGATCGGGACAGACTTTCTATGGCTACACCTTC. Based on the CDR3 plus reference TRBV5-4 and TRBJ1-2, the full variable domain is ETGVTQSPTHLIKTRGQQVTLRCSSQSGHNTVSWYQQALGQGPQFIFQYYREEENGRGNFPPRFSGLQFPNYSSELNVNALELDDSALYLCASRSGQTFYGYTFGSGTRLTVV.

The chain uses TRBV7-8 and TRBJ2-5; TRBD2 agrees at 10 bases. The CDR3 extends over 15 amino acids. The germline CDR1 and CDR2 sequences are SGHVS and FQNEAQ. V gave up 6 bases and J gave up 5 bases; unmatched junction bases: 9. The CDR3: CASRPLAGVQETQYF. The CDR3 nucleotides read TGTGCCAGCAGGCCTCTAGCGGGAGTTCAGGAGACCCAGTACTTC.

The chain has TRBV5-1 and TRBJ2-2; D is unresolved. Per germline, CDR1 SGHRS and CDR2 YFSETQ. The CDR3 consists of 15 residues. Trimming removed 3 bases from V and 3 bases from J, with 12 bases in between. The CDR3 DNA reads as TGCGCCAGCAGCTATTCCTACTCGGACACCGGGGAGCTGTTTTTT. Protein product: CASSYSYSDTGELFF.

This chain connects TRBV10-3 to TRBJ2-3, with 12 bases that match TRBD2. Per the germline V gene, CDR1 is ENHRY and CDR2 is SYGVKD. This CDR3 is built from 19 residues. V shed 0 bases, J shed 5 bases, and the junction held 12 bases outside the gene matches. The CDR3 DNA sequence: TGTGCCATCAGTGAGTCACTAGGGACTAGCGGGCCCTTGGGAGATACGCAGTATTTT. Its protein product is CAISESLGTSGPLGDTQYF.

The CDR3 region has the DNA TGTGCCAGCTCCGACCGCGCGCGGGGATCTGAAGCTTTCTTT. Amino acid sequence: CASSDRARGSEAFF. The chain links TRBV18 to TRBJ1-1; no clear D. Deletions cut 6 bases from V and 6 bases from J, with 17 bases between. CDR3 length: 14 residues. The germline V gene encodes CDR1 KGHSH and CDR2 LQKENI.

This clone was seen a handful of times. CDR3 sequence (DNA): TGTGCCAGTAGTCCCACTATGAACACTGAAGCTTTCTTT. It yields the protein CASSPTMNTEAFF. The V and J genes are TRBV19 and TRBJ1-1; no firm D call. V lost 5 bases and J lost 0, with 7 bases in between. This CDR3 has 13 residues. Germline CDR1 LNHDA, CDR2 SQIVND (reference sequence). The full variable domain, with the rest looked up from reference TRBV19 and TRBJ1-1, is DGGITQSPKYLFRKEGQNVTLSCEQNLNHDAMYWYRQDPGQGLRLIYYSQIVNDFQKGDIAEGYSVSREKKESFPLTVTSAQKNPTAFYLCASSPTMNTEAFFGQGTRLTVV.

V is TRBV7-2 and J is TRBJ1-2; no definite D call. Between the trimmed V and J ends, which lost 0 bases and 8 bases, there was a span of 13 bases. This CDR3 spans 14 amino acids. Germline V gene data show CDR1 as SGHTA and CDR2 as FQGNSA. The CDR3 nucleotides are TGTGCCAGCAGCTTAGCATCCAGTCTCCCGGGCTACACCTTC. Translating gives CASSLASSLPGYTF.

The rearrangement uses TRBV19 and TRBJ1-4; 7 bases align to TRBD1. The CDR3 contains 14 residues. Germline trimming cut 6 bases from V and 5 bases from J; bases unmatched to any gene: 6. Germline CDR1 is LNHDA and CDR2 is SQIVND (reference sequence). This CDR3 reads CASSRTGPNEKLFF. The CDR3 bases are TGTGCCAGTAGCAGGACAGGACCGAATGAAAAACTGTTTTTT.

The V and J genes are TRBV6-6 and TRBJ1-1; D uncertain. V was clipped by 5 bases and J by 2 bases, with 6 bases between them. Germline V gives CDR1 MNHNY, CDR2 SVGAGI (reference sequence). The CDR3 is made up of 12 amino acids. CDR3 bases: TGTGCCAGCAGTCGTCGCAACACTGAAGCTTTCTTT. It translates to CASSRRNTEAFF.